The 30 T cell receptor beta chains given below trace back to one sample, sequenced in a study of T cell repertoires in cytomegalovirus infection. Via MiXCR, TCRdb re-called the reads, giving one row per CDR3 protein. The sample yields roughly 500,000 distinct CDR3 sequences, roughly a third seen once. No antigens are known for them. The specimen comprised cultured PBMCs, sampled from culture after CMV antigen stimulation. These receptors were collected from a human donor in good health (CMV status not recorded). Some clones in this sample may be carry-over from other donors' samples.

The chain has TRBV20-1 and TRBJ2-5; 12 nucleotides line up with TRBD2. J lost 1 base, V lost 5 bases, and 5 bases had no gene match. Germline V lookup: CDR1 DFQATT, CDR2 SNEGSKA (reference sequence). This CDR3 has 15 residues. The CDR3 nucleotides read TGCAGTGCTCAATTGACTAGCGGGGGCCAAGAGACCCAGTACTTC. This translates into CSAQLTSGGQETQYF.

The rearrangement links TRBV5-4 to TRBJ1-1; D call uncertain. Germline assignment: CDR1 SGHNT and CDR2 YYREEE (reference sequence). V lost 4 bases, J lost 8 bases, and 12 bases lay in between. The CDR3 runs to 12 residues. CDR3 DNA sequence: TGTGCCAGCAGCCCGCCAGGTCTCGAAGCTTTCTTT. It codes for CASSPPGLEAFF.

This clonotype was picked up a small number of times. This chain uses TRBV4-1 with TRBJ2-3; the match to TRBD2 covers 8 bases. In germline, CDR1 is MGHRA, CDR2 YSYEKL. The CDR3 loop spans 17 amino acids. Trimming removed 0 bases from V and 0 bases from J; junction bases left unmatched: 5. CDR3 amino acids: CASSQDRLAFSTDTQYF. Written as DNA, the CDR3 is TGCGCCAGCAGCCAAGATCGACTAGCGTTTAGCACAGATACGCAGTATTTT.

At least ten counts were recorded for this clonotype. The chain links TRBV7-2 to TRBJ2-5, with D hard to call. The germline V gene has CDR1 SGHTA and CDR2 FQGNSA. Trimming removed 3 bases at V and 10 bases at J, with 18 bases between. The CDR3 totals 14 residues. The DNA of the CDR3 is TGTGCCAGCAGCTTCTCCGGGCCGAACTGGGACCAGTACTTC. Encoded protein: CASSFSGPNWDQYF.

This chain connects TRBV28 to TRBJ1-3, with no clear D. This CDR3 region has 10 residues. From germline, CDR1 is MDHEN and CDR2 SYDVKM. With 10 bases removed from V and 2 bases from J, the gap between germline ends came to 3 bases. This CDR3 reads CATTGNTIYF. CDR3 bases: TGTGCCACCACTGGAAACACCATATATTTT.

The chain uses TRBV7-2 and TRBJ1-3, with a tentative D call TRBD1 (6 bases). Between the trimmed V and J ends, which lost 4 bases and 4 bases, there was a span of 14 bases. Looked up from germline, CDR1 is SGHTA and CDR2 is FQGNSA. CDR3 length: 15 amino acids. The CDR3 sequence: CASSSVTGQGNTIYF. CDR3 bases: TGTGCCAGCAGCTCGGTTACAGGGCAGGGAAACACCATATATTTT.

V gene TRBV5-8 combines with J gene TRBJ1-3; 7 bases fit TRBD1. Germline values: CDR1 SGHTS, CDR2 YDEGEE. The CDR3 runs to 14 residues. Losses at the gene ends were 2 bases for V and 4 bases for J; bases not matched to a gene: 3. CDR3 residues: CASSFGQAGNTIYF. Written as DNA, the CDR3 is TGTGCCAGCAGCTTCGGACAGGCAGGAAACACCATATATTTT.

This clonotype turned up a few times. The chain couples TRBV29-1 to TRBJ2-3, with TRBD1 as a possible D gene (5 bases). The V and J ends lost 3 bases and 5 bases respectively, with 12 bases between them. From germline, CDR1 is SQVTM and CDR2 ANQGSEA. This CDR3 region has 13 residues. CDR3 DNA: TGCAGCGTTGATTGGCAGGGTCAAGATACGCAGTATTTT. It encodes CSVDWQGQDTQYF.

The chain carries TRBV6-5 and TRBJ2-5, with D unresolved. The CDR3 is 14 amino acids. V lost 0 bases and J lost 2, with 7 bases in between. Germline loops: CDR1 MNHEY, CDR2 SVGAGI. CDR3 nucleotide sequence: TGTGCCAGCAGTTACTCTGGGGTACAAGAGACCCAGTACTTC. It yields the protein CASSYSGVQETQYF.

Of note for this clonotype: At one end the junction does not follow the germline gene, possibly because of a read error. The genes are TRBV7-2 and TRBJ2-2, with TRBD2 identical over 9 bases. The CDR3 spans 16 residues. CDR1 and CDR2 from the germline V gene are SGHTA and FQGNSA. This CDR3 is CASTLIAGANTGELFF. CDR3 bases: TGTGCCAGCACCTTAATAGCGGGGGCGAACACCGGGGAGCTGTTTTTT.

This clonotype was counted only a few times. The rearrangement links TRBV2 to TRBJ2-2; D gene ambiguous. Germline CDR1 SNHLY, CDR2 FYNNEI. This CDR3 has 14 amino acids. V lost 6 bases, J lost 4 bases, and 12 bases lay in between. This CDR3 reads CASSTGGGTGELFF. CDR3 nucleotide sequence: TGTGCCAGCAGCACTGGCGGTGGCACCGGGGAGCTGTTTTTT.

This clonotype has more than one count but fewer than ten. V usage is TRBV20-1 and J usage is TRBJ1-5; 8 bases line up with TRBD1. This CDR3 has 15 amino acids. Germline V gives CDR1 DFQATT, CDR2 SNEGSKA (reference sequence). V lost 6 bases and J lost 4; bases outside the gene matches: 11. This CDR3 is CSAMDRDRGNQPQHF. The CDR3 DNA reads TGCAGTGCCATGGACAGGGATCGGGGAAATCAGCCCCAGCATTTT.

This clonotype was recorded at least ten times. This chain joins TRBV7-2 and TRBJ1-6; weak D call: TRBD1 (5 bases). Germline V gene data show CDR1 as SGHTA and CDR2 as FQGNSA. Trimming removed 5 bases from V and 8 bases from J, with 10 bases in between. The CDR3 is 13 amino acids. CDR3 in DNA: TGTGCCAGCAGCCCCCGGACATATTCACCCCTCCACTTT. This translates into CASSPRTYSPLHF.

This clonotype was counted a few times. This chain joins TRBV9 and TRBJ1-6, with 10 bases matching TRBD1. CDR3 length: 15 amino acids. Germline V gene data show CDR1 as SGDLS and CDR2 as YYNGEE. After removal of 4 bases from V and 5 bases from J, the junction contained 3 bases not matched to a gene. Here the CDR3 reads CASSPGTGDNSPLHF. CDR3 nucleotide sequence: TGTGCCAGCAGCCCGGGGACAGGGGATAATTCACCCCTCCACTTT.

This chain connects TRBV19 to TRBJ2-7, with a tentative D call TRBD1 (5 bases). CDR1 and CDR2 from the germline V gene are LNHDA and SQIVND (reference sequence). Trimming pared 5 bases from V and 3 bases from J, leaving 11 bases between. The CDR3 has 13 residues. This chain's CDR3 is CASSSPGYYEQYF. In DNA form, the CDR3 reads TGTGCCAGTAGTTCCCCAGGGTACTACGAGCAGTACTTC.

The CDR3 protein is CASSQDLGTGWSGELFF. CDR3 sequence (DNA): TGCGCCAGCAGCCAAGATCTGGGGACAGGGTGGTCCGGGGAGCTGTTTTTT. The chain uses TRBV4-3 and TRBJ2-2, with 9 bases fitting TRBD1. CDR3 size: 17 residues. The V gene end was trimmed by 0 bases and the J gene end by 6 bases; junction bases not matched to a gene: 8. Germline values: CDR1 LGHNA, CDR2 YSLEER.

The chain joins TRBV27 to TRBJ2-7; TRBD1 matches at 9 bases. V lost 6 bases, J lost 1 base, and 7 bases stayed unmatched. This CDR3 is 15 amino acids long. CDR1 is MNHEY and CDR2 is SMNVEV in the germline V gene (reference sequence). The CDR3 spells CASSPGQGKSYEQYF. The CDR3 DNA follows: TGTGCCAGCAGCCCGGGACAGGGTAAATCCTACGAGCAGTACTTC.

The chain links TRBV7-6 to TRBJ2-1; no firm D call. This CDR3 is built from 15 residues. The ends were cut back, 1 base at V and 8 bases at J, with 15 bases in the middle. CDR1 SGHVS and CDR2 FNYEAQ come from the germline V gene. CDR3: CASSLVADRMDEQFF. The CDR3 DNA reads as TGTGCCAGCAGCTTAGTTGCGGACCGTATGGATGAGCAGTTCTTC.

The DNA of the CDR3 is TGTGCCAGCAGCCGTTTATCCCCTAGCCTCAAAGAGACCCAGTACTTC. Its translation is CASSRLSPSLKETQYF. The rearrangement links TRBV7-2 to TRBJ2-5; D might be TRBD2 (5 bases). CDR3 length: 16 amino acids. Trimming removed 5 bases from V and 3 bases from J, with 19 bases in between. The germline gives CDR1 SGHTA, CDR2 FQGNSA.

This chain joins TRBV28 and TRBJ1-2, with 10 bases lining up with TRBD1. The length of the CDR3 is 15 residues. The germline V gene has CDR1 MDHEN and CDR2 SYDVKM. Trimming took 5 bases from V and 3 from J; bases not matched to a gene: 6. The CDR3 sequence is CASSHAGTGDYGYTF. The CDR3 DNA is TGTGCCAGCAGTCATGCCGGGACAGGGGACTATGGCTACACCTTC.

The rearrangement joins TRBV3-1 to TRBJ1-5; no firm D call. Germline CDR1 is LGHDT and CDR2 is YNNKEL (reference sequence). The CDR3 has 13 amino acids. The V gene lost 2 bases and the J gene lost 4 bases, with 6 bases spanning the gap. The CDR3 region is CASSQNRNQPQHF. The CDR3 DNA reads as TGTGCCAGCAGCCAAAATCGTAATCAGCCCCAGCATTTT.

V gene TRBV6-6 combines with J gene TRBJ1-1; 7 bases are a match to TRBD1. With V trimmed by 5 bases and J by 4 bases, 7 bases remained unmatched. Germline V gene data show CDR1 as MNHNY and CDR2 as SVGAGI (reference sequence). This CDR3 is built from 14 residues. The CDR3 nucleotides read TGTGCCAGCAGTAACCCAGGGGGGGGCACTGAAGCTTTCTTT. This translates into CASSNPGGGTEAFF.

This clonotype appeared many times. This chain joins TRBV7-2 and TRBJ2-1; weak D call: TRBD1 (5 bases). Germline V gene lookup returns CDR1 SGHTA and CDR2 FQGNSA. CDR3 length equals 14 residues. The germline V and J ends were trimmed by 1 base and 7 bases, with 11 bases remaining between them. The CDR3 region is CASSLGRVGNEQFF. The CDR3 nucleotides are TGTGCCAGCAGCTTAGGCAGGGTAGGGAATGAGCAGTTCTTC. Full variable domain (missing parts from reference TRBV7-2 and TRBJ2-1): GAGVSQSPSNKVTEKGKDVELRCDPISGHTALYWYRQSLGQGLEFLIYFQGNSAPDKSGLPSDRFSAERTGGSVSTLTIQRTQQEDSAVYLCASSLGRVGNEQFFGPGTRLTVL.

The J gene is TRBJ2-5, the V gene TRBV5-1, with 13 positions matching TRBD2. V shed 3 bases and J 5 bases; nucleotides not matched to a gene: 13. The CDR3 extends over 18 amino acids. From germline, CDR1 is SGHRS and CDR2 YFSETQ. CDR3 loop: CASSSGLAGRGGVETQYF. The CDR3 DNA is TGCGCCAGCAGCTCGGGACTAGCGGGGAGAGGAGGTGTGGAGACCCAGTACTTC.

The chain links TRBV12-5 to TRBJ2-7; 7 bases line up with TRBD1. The CDR3 runs to 15 residues. With V trimmed by 7 bases and J by 7 bases, 16 bases remained unmatched. Germline V gene sequence: CDR1 LGHNT, CDR2 FRNRAP. CDR3 residues: CASAIGGQSSGEQYV. CDR3 nucleotides: TGTGCTAGTGCCATTGGGGGACAGTCTTCGGGGGAGCAGTACGTC.

Many counts were recorded for this clonotype. This chain joins TRBV10-3 and TRBJ2-5; D ambiguous. V lost 7 bases and J lost 5, with 14 bases in between. Germline V lookup: CDR1 ENHRY, CDR2 SYGVKD. The CDR3 sequence is 13 residues long. DNA of the CDR3: TGTGCCATCACGCCGGGTAAAAGGGAGACCCAGTACTTC. Protein product: CAITPGKRETQYF.

This clonotype was observed a handful of times. This chain links TRBV19 with TRBJ2-1; tentatively, D is TRBD1 (6 bases). Germline CDR1 is LNHDA and CDR2 is SQIVND (reference sequence). Trimming pared 8 bases from V and 3 bases from J, leaving 11 bases between. The CDR3 extends over 13 amino acids. CDR3 nucleotide sequence: TGTGCCAGTTCCGGGACATACTACAATGAGCAGTTCTTC. Its protein is CASSGTYYNEQFF.

This clonotype was counted only a few times. The chain carries TRBV14 and TRBJ2-1; 8 nucleotides match TRBD1. From germline, CDR1 is SGHDN and CDR2 FVKESK. The CDR3 is 17 residues long. Trimming cost V 2 bases and J 3 bases; bases outside gene matches: 9. The CDR3 is CASSQRTQGADYNEQFF. The DNA of the CDR3 is TGTGCCAGCAGCCAACGGACTCAGGGGGCGGACTACAATGAGCAGTTCTTC.

There are a few counts of this clonotype. This rearrangement joins TRBV12-3 or TRBV12-4 to TRBJ2-3, with TRBD2 identical over 8 bases. The CDR3 sequence is 16 residues long. Germline trimming cut 3 bases from V and 5 bases from J; bases unmatched to any gene: 10. The DNA for the CDR3 is TGTGCCAGCAGTTTCCCCCCAGCGGGAGAGGGAGATACGCAGTATTTT. Its translation is CASSFPPAGEGDTQYF.

The chain has TRBV12-3 or TRBV12-4 and TRBJ2-1; 8 bases align to TRBD2. The CDR3 sequence is 15 residues long. The junction had 11 bases not matched to a gene; V was cut back by 6 bases and J by 7 bases. The CDR3 DNA is TGTGCCAGCAGCACCTCCCGGGGGGGAAGGAATGAGCAGTTCTTC. Translated: CASSTSRGGRNEQFF.